In this sample, the clone carrying this T cell receptor (beta chain) turned up a few times. The sample belongs to a study of blood T cell repertoires in COVID-19. The CDR3 loop spans 15 amino acids. From germline, CDR1 is ENHRY and CDR2 SYGVKD. V trimming: 8 bases; J trimming: 10 bases; junction bases outside the gene matches: 16. TCRdb's copy holds only in-frame clones and misses some; the assay was immunoSEQ multiplex PCR. Of tens of thousands of clones in the sample, almost 90% were seen once. The sequencing input was peripheral blood. This TCR derives from a man aged 60-69 years with acute or convalescent COVID-19. The V call is TRBV10-3, the J call TRBJ2-1; 8 bases match TRBD2. As DNA, the CDR3 is TGTGCCATCGGGGCCCTTAGCGGGGCCGGGGGGGAGCAGTTCTTC. Translation gives CAIGALSGAGGEQFF.